This TCR beta chain was captured by sequencing in a study of blood T cell repertoires in COVID-19. The repertoire was sequenced with immunoSEQ multiplex PCR; TCRdb's copy has only in-frame clones and lacks some. Of around 260,000 clones in the sample, approximately 90% are singletons; the top ten hold over 2%. CDR1 and CDR2 from the germline V gene are ENHRY and SYGVKD. Trimming removed 7 bases from V and 5 bases from J, with 10 bases in between. This CDR3 is built from 12 residues. This clone appeared a single time. The clonotype originates from a woman in her twenties or thirties with COVID-19, enrolled during active disease. The chain uses TRBV10-3 and TRBJ2-3; tentatively, D is TRBD1 (6 bases). Source material: peripheral blood. The CDR3: CAITGAGDTQYF. The DNA of the CDR3 is TGTGCCATCACAGGGGCAGGAGATACGCAGTATTTT.